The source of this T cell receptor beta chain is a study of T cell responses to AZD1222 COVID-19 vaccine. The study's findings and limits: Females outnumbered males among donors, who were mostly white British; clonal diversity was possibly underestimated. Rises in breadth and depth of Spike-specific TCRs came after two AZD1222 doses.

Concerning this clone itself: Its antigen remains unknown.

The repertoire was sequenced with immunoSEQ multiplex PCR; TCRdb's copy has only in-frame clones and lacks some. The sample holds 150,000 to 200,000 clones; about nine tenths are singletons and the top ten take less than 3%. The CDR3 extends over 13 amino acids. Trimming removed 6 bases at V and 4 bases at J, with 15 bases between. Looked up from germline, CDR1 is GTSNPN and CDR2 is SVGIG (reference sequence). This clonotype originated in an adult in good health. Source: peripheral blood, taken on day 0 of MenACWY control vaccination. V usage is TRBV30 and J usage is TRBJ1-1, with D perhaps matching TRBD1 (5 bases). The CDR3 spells CACTVGGATEAFF. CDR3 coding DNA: TGTGCCTGTACTGTTGGGGGAGCCACTGAAGCTTTCTTT.